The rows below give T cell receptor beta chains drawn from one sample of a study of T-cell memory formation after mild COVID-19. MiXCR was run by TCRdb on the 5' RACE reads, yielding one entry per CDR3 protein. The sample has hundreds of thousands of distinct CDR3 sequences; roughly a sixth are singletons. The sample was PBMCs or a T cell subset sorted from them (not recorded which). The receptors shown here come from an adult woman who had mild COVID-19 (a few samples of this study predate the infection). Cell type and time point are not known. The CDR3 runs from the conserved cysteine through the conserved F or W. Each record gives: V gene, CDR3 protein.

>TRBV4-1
CASSQEGAGNYGYTF
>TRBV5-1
CASSPETGNEQFF
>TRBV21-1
CASSRSEAGTGVETQYF
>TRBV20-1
CSVPPALALETQYF
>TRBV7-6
CASSSGYRGLGEAFF
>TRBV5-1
CASSLTGGFHGYTF
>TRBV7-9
CASSLDGGTGGRNAEAFF
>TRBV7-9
CASSPGTENTEAFF
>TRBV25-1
CASSLRGTDNEQFF
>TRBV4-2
CASSQEGSGTIQPQHF
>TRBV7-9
CASSLGFNGPFTETQYF
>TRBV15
CATSGTGWNEQFF
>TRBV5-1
CASSPSSGENTGELFF
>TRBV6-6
CASSFLGMRETQYF
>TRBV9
CASSWSGGTTDTQYF
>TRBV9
CASSIASGQETQYF